This is a list of T cell receptor beta chains from one sample in a study of spatial heterogeneity in lung cancer. One entry per CDR3 protein, called by TCRdb with MiXCR from the 5' RACE reads. The table includes 20,000 to 25,000 distinct CDR3 sequences, 9.7% detected once. Sequencing used PBMCs, obtained at follow-up. These receptors all come from a male donor with early-stage non-small cell lung cancer. CDR3s leave out the opening cysteine and the closing phenylalanine or tryptophan.

10 TRBJ2-7 TRBV20-1 SAYRGWNEQY
11 TRBJ2-5 TRBV5-1 ASSSDGLGTQY
18 TRBJ1-6 TRBV20-1 SASDLRGSGANTYNSPLH
13 TRBJ2-1 TRBV7-8 ASSLVGSGGNEQF
9 TRBJ1-1 TRBV28 ASSPGHEAF
10 TRBJ2-5 TRBV7-2 ASSLVRETQY
12 TRBJ1-4 TRBV6-1 ASSGQGSNEKLF
11 TRBJ2-2 TRBV4-3 ASSQDLDGELF
10 TRBJ1-4 TRBV18 ASSLDAGKLF
12 TRBJ2-7 TRBV27 ASSPTGSSYEQY
13 TRBJ1-2 TRBV9 ASSVATGANYGYT
13 TRBJ2-7 TRBV12-3/TRBV12-4 ASRPKAGGTYEQY
15 TRBJ2-1 TRBV5-5 ASSLLAGDNSYNEQF
11 TRBJ1-2 TRBV10-3 AISLGQNYGYT
14 TRBJ2-2 TRBV7-8 ASSLSSTQGTGELF
13 TRBJ2-1 TRBV12-3/TRBV12-4 ASSFWGAKNNEQF
14 TRBJ2-7 TRBV7-6 ASSTLGGTGAYEQY
11 TRBJ1-2 TRBV28 ASSLTGDDGYT
12 TRBJ1-2 TRBV7-2 ASSLAAFTGGYT
17 TRBJ2-1 TRBV3-1 ASSHDLPGLGGVYNEQF
18 TRBJ1-6 TRBV4-3 ASSQPSRRSKDIYNSPLH
15 TRBJ1-5 TRBV11-2 ASSLETTGGVGQPQH
14 TRBJ2-7 TRBV7-2 ASSLVFSITGLEQY
12 TRBJ1-5 TRBV15 ATSRDRWGQPQH
13 TRBJ1-1 TRBV5-1 ASSTSQGASTEAF
12 TRBJ2-7 TRBV28 ASSTPGEFHEQY